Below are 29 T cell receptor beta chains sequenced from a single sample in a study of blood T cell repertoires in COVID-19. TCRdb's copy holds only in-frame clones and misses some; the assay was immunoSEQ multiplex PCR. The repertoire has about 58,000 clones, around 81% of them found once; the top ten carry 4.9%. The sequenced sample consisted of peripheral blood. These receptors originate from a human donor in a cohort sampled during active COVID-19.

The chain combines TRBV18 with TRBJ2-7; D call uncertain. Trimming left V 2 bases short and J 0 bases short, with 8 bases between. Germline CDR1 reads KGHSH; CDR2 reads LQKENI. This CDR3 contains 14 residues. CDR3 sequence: CASSPSISSYEQYF. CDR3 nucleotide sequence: TGTGCCAGCTCACCATCGATTAGCTCCTACGAGCAGTACTTC.

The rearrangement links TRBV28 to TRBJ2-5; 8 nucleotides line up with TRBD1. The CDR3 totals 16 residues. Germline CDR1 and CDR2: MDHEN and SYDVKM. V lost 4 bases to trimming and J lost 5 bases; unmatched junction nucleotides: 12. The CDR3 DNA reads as TGTGCCAGCAGTTCCCCTCGGACAGGGTCTCGGGAGACCCAGTACTTC. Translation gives CASSSPRTGSRETQYF.

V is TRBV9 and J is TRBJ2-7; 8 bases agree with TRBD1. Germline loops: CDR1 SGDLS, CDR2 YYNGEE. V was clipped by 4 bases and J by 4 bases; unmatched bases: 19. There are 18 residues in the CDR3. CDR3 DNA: TGTGCCAGCAGCTCCAGACCCCGCGAGGGACAGGACACTTACGAGCAGTACTTC. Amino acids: CASSSRPREGQDTYEQYF.

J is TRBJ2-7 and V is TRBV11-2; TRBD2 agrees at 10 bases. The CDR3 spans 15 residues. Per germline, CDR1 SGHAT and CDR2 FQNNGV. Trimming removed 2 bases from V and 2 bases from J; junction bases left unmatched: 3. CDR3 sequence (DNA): TGTGCCAGCAGCTTACGGCTAGCGGGAGCCTACGAGCAGTACTTC. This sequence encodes CASSLRLAGAYEQYF.

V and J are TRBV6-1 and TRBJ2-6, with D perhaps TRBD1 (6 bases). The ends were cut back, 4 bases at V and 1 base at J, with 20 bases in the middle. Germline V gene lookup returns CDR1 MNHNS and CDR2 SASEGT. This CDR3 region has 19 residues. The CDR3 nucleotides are TGTGCCAGCAGTGCAGCGGTTGGGGCAGGGGTATCTGGGGCCAACGTCCTGACTTTC. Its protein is CASSAAVGAGVSGANVLTF.

The chain's CDR3 is CASSSQTGPEAFF. CDR3 in DNA: TGTGCCAGCAGTTCCCAGACAGGGCCCGAAGCTTTCTTT. The V gene is TRBV27, the J gene TRBJ1-1; TRBD1 matches 7 bases. J was trimmed by 8 bases and V by 4 bases; bases with no gene match: 7. Germline loops: CDR1 MNHEY, CDR2 SMNVEV (reference sequence). CDR3 length: 13 amino acids.

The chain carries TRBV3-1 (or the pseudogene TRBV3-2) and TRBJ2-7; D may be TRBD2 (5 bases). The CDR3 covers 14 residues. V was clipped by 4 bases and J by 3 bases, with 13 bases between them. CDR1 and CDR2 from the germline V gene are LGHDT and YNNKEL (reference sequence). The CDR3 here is CASSRGAVLYEQYF. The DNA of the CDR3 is TGTGCCAGCAGCCGAGGAGCGGTACTCTACGAGCAGTACTTC.

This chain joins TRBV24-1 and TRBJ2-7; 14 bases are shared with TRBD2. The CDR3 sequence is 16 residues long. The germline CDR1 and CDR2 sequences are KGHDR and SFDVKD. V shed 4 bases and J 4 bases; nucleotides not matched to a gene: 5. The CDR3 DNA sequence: TGTGCCACCAGTGACGGGACTAGCGGGAGTAGGTACGAGCAGTACTTC. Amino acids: CATSDGTSGSRYEQYF.

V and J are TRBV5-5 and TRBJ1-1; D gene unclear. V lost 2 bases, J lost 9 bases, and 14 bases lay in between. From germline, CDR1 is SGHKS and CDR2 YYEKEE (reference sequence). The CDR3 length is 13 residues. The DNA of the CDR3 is TGTGCCAGCAGCTTAGGCACAGTACCAAAAGCTTTCTTT. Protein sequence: CASSLGTVPKAFF. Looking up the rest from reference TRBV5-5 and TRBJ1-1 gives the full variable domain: DAGVTQSPTHLIKTRGQQVTLRCSPISGHKSVSWYQQVLGQGPQFIFQYYEKEERGRGNFPDRFSARQFPNYSSELNVNALLLGDSALYLCASSLGTVPKAFFGQGTRLTVV.

The CDR3 sequence is CASSLGTAYQETQYF. CDR3 in DNA: TGTGCCAGCAGCCTGGGGACAGCCTATCAAGAGACCCAGTACTTC. This chain joins TRBV7-9 and TRBJ2-5, with TRBD1 identical over 7 bases. Germline loops: CDR1 SEHNR, CDR2 FQNEAQ (reference sequence). V lost 5 bases to trimming and J lost 2 bases; unmatched junction nucleotides: 8. CDR3 size: 15 residues.

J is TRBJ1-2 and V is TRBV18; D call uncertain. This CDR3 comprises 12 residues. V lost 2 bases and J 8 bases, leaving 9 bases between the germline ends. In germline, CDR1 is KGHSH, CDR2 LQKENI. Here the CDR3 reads CASSPRRAGYTF. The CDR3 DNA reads TGTGCCAGCTCACCAAGGAGGGCGGGCTACACCTTC.

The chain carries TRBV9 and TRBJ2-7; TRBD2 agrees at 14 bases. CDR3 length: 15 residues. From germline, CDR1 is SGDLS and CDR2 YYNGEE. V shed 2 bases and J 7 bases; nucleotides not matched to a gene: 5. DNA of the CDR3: TGTGCCAGCAGCGTGGGACTAGCGGGGGTGAGGGAGCAGTACTTC. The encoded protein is CASSVGLAGVREQYF.

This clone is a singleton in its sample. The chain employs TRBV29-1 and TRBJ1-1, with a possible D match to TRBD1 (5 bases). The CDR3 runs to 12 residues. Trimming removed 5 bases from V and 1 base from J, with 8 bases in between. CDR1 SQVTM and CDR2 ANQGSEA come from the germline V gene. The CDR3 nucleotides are TGCAGCGTTCACAGGAGGAACACTGAAGCTTTCTTT. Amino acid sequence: CSVHRRNTEAFF.

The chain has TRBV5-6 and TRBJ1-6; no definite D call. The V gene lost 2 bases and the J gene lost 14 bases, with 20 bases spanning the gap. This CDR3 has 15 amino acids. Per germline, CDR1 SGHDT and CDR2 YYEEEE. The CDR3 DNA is TGTGCCAGCAGCTTTGCGGGCGGCCGGACGTTTGCCCTCCACTTT. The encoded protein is CASSFAGGRTFALHF. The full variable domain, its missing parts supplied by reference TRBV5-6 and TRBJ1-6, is DAGVTQSPTHLIKTRGQQVTLRCSPKSGHDTVSWYQQALGQGPQFIFQYYEEEERQRGNFPDRFSGHQFPNYSSELNVNALLLGDSALYLCASSFAGGRTFALHFGNGTRLTVT.

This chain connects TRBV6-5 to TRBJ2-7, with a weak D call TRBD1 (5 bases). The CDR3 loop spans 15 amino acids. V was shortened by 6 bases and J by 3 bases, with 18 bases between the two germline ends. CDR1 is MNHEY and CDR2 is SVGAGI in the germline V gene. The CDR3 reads CASRPLLSGNYEQYF. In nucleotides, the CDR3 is TGTGCCAGCAGGCCACTCCTATCAGGGAACTACGAGCAGTACTTC.

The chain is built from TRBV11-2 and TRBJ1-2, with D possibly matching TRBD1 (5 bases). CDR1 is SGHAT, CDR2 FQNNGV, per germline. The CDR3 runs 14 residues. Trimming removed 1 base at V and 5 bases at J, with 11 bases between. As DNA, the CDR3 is TGTGCCAGCAGCTTAGGCTTAAGGGGTTATGGCTACACCTTC. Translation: CASSLGLRGYGYTF.

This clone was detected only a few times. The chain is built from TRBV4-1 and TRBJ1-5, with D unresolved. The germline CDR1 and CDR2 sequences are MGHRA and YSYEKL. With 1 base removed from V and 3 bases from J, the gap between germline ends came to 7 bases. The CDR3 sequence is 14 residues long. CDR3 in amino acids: CASSQGAYNQPQHF. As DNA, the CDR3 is TGCGCCAGCAGCCAAGGGGCCTACAATCAGCCCCAGCATTTT.

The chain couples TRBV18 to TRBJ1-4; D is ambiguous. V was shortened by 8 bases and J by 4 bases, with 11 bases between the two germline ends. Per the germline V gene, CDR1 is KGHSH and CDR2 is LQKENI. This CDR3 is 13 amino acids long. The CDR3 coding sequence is TGTGCCAGCGCAAGAGGCTTTAATGAAAAACTGTTTTTT. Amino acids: CASARGFNEKLFF.

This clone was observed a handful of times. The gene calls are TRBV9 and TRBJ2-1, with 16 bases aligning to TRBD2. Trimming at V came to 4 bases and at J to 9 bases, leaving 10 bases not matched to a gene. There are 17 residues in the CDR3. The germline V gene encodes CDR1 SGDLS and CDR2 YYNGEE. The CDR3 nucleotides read TGTGCCAGCAGCCCTCTTGGGACTAGCGGGGGGGTAGGTGAGCAGTTCTTC. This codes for CASSPLGTSGGVGEQFF.

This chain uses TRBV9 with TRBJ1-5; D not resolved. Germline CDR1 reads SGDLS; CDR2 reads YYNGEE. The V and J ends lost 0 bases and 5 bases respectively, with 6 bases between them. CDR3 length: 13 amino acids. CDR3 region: CASSVVPDQPQHF. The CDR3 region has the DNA TGTGCCAGCAGCGTAGTCCCCGATCAGCCCCAGCATTTT.

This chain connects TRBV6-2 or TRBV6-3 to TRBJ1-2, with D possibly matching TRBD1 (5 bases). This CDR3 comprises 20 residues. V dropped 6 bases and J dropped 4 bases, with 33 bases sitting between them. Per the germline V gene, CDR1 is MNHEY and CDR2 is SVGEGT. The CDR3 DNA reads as TGTGCCAGCAGCCGCCTGACGGCCGACGCCTACAGGCGCGCTCCCTATGGCTACACCTTC. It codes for CASSRLTADAYRRAPYGYTF.

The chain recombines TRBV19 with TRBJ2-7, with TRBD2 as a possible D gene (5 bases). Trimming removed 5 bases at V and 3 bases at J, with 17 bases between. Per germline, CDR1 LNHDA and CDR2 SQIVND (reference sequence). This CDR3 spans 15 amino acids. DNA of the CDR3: TGTGCCAGTAGTCCACGGACCTTGGGGAGCTACGAGCAGTACTTC. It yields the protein CASSPRTLGSYEQYF.

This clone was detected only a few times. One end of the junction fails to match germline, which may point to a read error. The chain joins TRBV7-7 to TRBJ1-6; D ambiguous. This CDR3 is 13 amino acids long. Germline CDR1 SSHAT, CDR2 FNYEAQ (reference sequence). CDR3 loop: CASSLDAYSPLHF. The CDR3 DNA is TGTGCTAGCAGCTTAGATGCGTATTCACCCCTCCACTTT.

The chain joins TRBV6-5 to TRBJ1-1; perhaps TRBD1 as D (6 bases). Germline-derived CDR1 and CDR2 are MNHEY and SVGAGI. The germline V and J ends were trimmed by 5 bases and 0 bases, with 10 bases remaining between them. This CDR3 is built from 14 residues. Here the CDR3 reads CASSPDRMNTEAFF. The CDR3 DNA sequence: TGTGCCAGCAGTCCTGACAGGATGAACACTGAAGCTTTCTTT.

This chain's CDR3 is CASSLRGTYEQYF. The CDR3 DNA reads as TGTGCCAGCAGCTTGAGGGGGACCTACGAGCAGTACTTC. This chain uses TRBV7-9 with TRBJ2-7; a possible D gene is TRBD1 (6 bases). This CDR3 spans 13 amino acids. Trimming pared 3 bases from V and 2 bases from J, leaving 8 bases between. Germline V gene data show CDR1 as SEHNR and CDR2 as FQNEAQ (reference sequence). Supplemented by reference TRBV7-9 and TRBJ2-7, the full variable domain reads DTGVSQNPRHKITKRGQNVTFRCDPISEHNRLYWYRQTLGQGPEFLTYFQNEAQLEKSRLLSDRFSAERPKGSFSTLEIQRTEQGDSAMYLCASSLRGTYEQYFGPGTRLTVT.

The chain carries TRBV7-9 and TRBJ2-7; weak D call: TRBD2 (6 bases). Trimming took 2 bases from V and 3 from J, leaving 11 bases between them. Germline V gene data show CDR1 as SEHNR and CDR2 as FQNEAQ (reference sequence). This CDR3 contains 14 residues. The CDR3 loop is CASSLRGNSYEQYF. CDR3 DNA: TGTGCCAGCAGCTTACGGGGGAACAGCTACGAGCAGTACTTC.

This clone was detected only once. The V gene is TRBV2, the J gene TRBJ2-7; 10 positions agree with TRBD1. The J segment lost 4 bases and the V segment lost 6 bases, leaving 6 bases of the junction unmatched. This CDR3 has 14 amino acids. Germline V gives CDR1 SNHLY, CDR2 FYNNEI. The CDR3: CASRNRDRGYEQYF. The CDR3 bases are TGTGCCAGCAGAAACCGGGACAGGGGATACGAGCAGTACTTC.

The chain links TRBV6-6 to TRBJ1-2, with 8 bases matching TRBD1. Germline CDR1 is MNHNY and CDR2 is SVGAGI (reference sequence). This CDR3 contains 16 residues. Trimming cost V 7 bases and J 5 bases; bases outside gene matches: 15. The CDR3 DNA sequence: TGTGCCAGCACCTCCGTTACAGGGGGGATAGGTTATGGCTACACCTTC. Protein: CASTSVTGGIGYGYTF.

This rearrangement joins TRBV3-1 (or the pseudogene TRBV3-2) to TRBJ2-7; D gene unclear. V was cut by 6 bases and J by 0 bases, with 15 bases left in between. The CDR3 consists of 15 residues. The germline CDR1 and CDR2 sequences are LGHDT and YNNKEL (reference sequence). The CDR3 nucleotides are TGTGCCAGCAGTGCACAGTCGTGGATCTCCTACGAGCAGTACTTC. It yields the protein CASSAQSWISYEQYF.